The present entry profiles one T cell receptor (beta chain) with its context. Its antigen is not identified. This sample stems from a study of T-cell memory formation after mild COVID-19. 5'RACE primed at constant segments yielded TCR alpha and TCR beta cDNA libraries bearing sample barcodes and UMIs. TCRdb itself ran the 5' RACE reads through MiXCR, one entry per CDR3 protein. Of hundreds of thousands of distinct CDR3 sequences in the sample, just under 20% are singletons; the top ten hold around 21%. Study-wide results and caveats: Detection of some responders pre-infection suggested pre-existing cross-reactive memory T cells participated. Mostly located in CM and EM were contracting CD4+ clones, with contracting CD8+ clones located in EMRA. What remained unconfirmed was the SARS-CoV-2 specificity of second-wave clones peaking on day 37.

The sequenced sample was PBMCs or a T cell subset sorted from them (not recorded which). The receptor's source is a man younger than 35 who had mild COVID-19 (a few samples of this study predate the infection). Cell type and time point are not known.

The CDR3 nucleotides are TGTGCCAGCAGGGTACCGGGACAGGGATGGGAGGGCACTGAAGCTTTCTTT. As protein: CASRVPGQGWEGTEAFF. The V gene is TRBV2, the J gene TRBJ1-1, with 9 bases fitting TRBD1. CDR3 length equals 17 residues. CDR1 SNHLY and CDR2 FYNNEI come from the germline V gene. Trimming took 6 bases from V and 4 from J; bases not matched to a gene: 15.